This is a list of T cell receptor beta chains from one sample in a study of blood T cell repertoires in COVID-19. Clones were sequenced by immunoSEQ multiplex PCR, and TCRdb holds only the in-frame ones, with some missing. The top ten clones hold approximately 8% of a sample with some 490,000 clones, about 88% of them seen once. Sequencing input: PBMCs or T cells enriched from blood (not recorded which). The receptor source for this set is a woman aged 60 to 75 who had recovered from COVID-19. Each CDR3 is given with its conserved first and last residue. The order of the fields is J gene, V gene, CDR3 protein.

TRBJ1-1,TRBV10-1,CASSESTANTEAFF
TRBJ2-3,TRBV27,CASSFRQGFTDTQYF
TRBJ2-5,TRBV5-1,CASSLASGGLETQYF
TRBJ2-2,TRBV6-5,CASRAGILNTGELFF
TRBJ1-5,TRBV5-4,CASSSSYSNQPQHF
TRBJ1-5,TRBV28,CASDSYSNQPQHF
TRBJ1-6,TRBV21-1,CASSKFEGSDYNSPLHF
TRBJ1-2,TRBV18,CASSPQQGNYGYTF
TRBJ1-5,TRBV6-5,CASTPSSGNQPQHF
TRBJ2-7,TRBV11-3,CASSYRTVASYEQYF
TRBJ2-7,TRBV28,CASSLYSTYEQYF
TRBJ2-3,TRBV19,CASSMGMGTGFYTDTQYF
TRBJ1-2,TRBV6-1,CASSEALRQIPYGYTF
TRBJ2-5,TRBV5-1,CASSLVPSGGSQETQYF
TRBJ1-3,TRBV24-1,CATSDPTGTGNTIYF
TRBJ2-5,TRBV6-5,CASSYSGGGETQYF
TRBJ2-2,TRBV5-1,CASSPAGSTGELFF
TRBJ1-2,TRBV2,CASTLLGADGYTF
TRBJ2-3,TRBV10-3,CAISALAGGTDTQYF
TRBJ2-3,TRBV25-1,CARQDRDNASTDTQYF
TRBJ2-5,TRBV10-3,CAIGGQGVWETQYF
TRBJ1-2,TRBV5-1,CASSLGPESNYGYTF
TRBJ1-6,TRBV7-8,CASSLAAVRESPLHF
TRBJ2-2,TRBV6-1,CASSEPTNTGELFF
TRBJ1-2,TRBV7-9,CASSLGVSSGYTF
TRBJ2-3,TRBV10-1,CASRENRRCGTDTQYF